The 17 T cell receptor beta chains below were found in one sample sequenced in a study of shared clonotypes between healthy human individuals. TCRdb's copy holds only in-frame clones and misses some; the assay was immunoSEQ multiplex PCR. The table has fewer than 3 million clones, under 95% seen once; the top ten hold approximately 0.4%. Material for sequencing was naive CD4+ T cells from PBMCs. The subset here: CD45RA+ positively selected. Receptor source: a man between 18 and 29 years old in good health. Some clones in this sample may be carry-over from other donors' samples.

Comment on this clone: Other DNA sequences in this sample translate to the same CDR3. The chain combines TRBV5-4 with TRBJ1-1, with D uncertain. V was clipped by 4 bases and J by 2 bases, with 6 bases between them. The CDR3 totals 12 residues. Germline CDR1 is SGHNT and CDR2 is YYREEE (reference sequence). This CDR3 is CASSRGNTEAFF. The CDR3 DNA follows: TGTGCCAGCAGCCGCGGCAACACTGAAGCTTTCTTT.

This clone has a single count. The CDR3 DNA reads TGTGCCAGCACCCCGAGGAGGGGACAGGACCCCCTATTGCAGTTCTTC. Residues: CASTPRRGQDPLLQFF. V usage is TRBV11-2 and J usage is TRBJ2-1, with 8 positions matching TRBD1. The junction had 20 bases not matched to a gene; V was cut back by 7 bases and J by 12 bases. The V gene's germline CDR1 is SGHAT and CDR2 FQNNGV. The CDR3 consists of 16 residues.

This chain uses TRBV28 with TRBJ1-4; TRBD1 matches at 9 bases. V dropped 6 bases and J dropped 4; count of bases not matched to a gene: 9. This CDR3 has 16 residues. Germline V CDR1 and CDR2: MDHEN, SYDVKM. As DNA, the CDR3 is TGTGCCAGCAGCCTTGGTGGGACAGGGTATAATGAAAAACTGTTTTTT. Translating it yields CASSLGGTGYNEKLFF.

Note on this clone: The sample carries other DNA sequences with the same CDR3. CDR3 loop: CASSLATDTQYF. The CDR3, as DNA: TGTGCCAGCAGCTTGGCGACAGATACGCAGTATTTT. The genes are TRBV5-4 and TRBJ2-3, with unresolved D. The CDR3 covers 12 residues. The V and J ends lost 0 bases and 3 bases respectively, with 2 bases between them. CDR1 is SGHNT and CDR2 is YYREEE in the germline V gene (reference sequence).

In its sample, this clone was seen a few times. The chain recombines TRBV5-6 with TRBJ1-1; D not certain. The germline V gene has CDR1 SGHDT and CDR2 YYEEEE. This CDR3 spans 13 amino acids. Between the trimmed V and J ends, which lost 2 bases and 6 bases, there was a span of 11 bases. For the CDR3, the DNA is TGTGCCAGCAGCTTCGGGCAGATCCCTGAAGCTTTCTTT. Translation: CASSFGQIPEAFF.

Worth noting for this clone: The same CDR3 can be traced to other DNA sequences in this sample. CDR3 residues: CASSVGAGLQETQYF. The CDR3 nucleotides are TGTGCCAGCAGCGTAGGGGCAGGGCTCCAAGAGACCCAGTACTTC. The J gene is TRBJ2-5, the V gene TRBV9, with a possible D match to TRBD1 (5 bases). Per the germline V gene, CDR1 is SGDLS and CDR2 is YYNGEE. V lost 0 bases, J lost 1 base, and 10 bases lay in between. The CDR3 loop spans 15 amino acids.

The chain combines TRBV23-1 with TRBJ1-1; TRBD1 aligns across 8 bases. TRBV23-1 is an ORF; its function is uncertain. Germline trimming cut 6 bases from V and 0 bases from J; bases unmatched to any gene: 9. The CDR3 runs 16 residues. The CDR3 loop is CASRPTRGRLNTEAFF. The CDR3 nucleotides read TGCGCCAGCAGACCTACCAGGGGGCGGCTGAACACTGAAGCTTTCTTT.

This sequence joins TRBV19 and TRBJ2-3; TRBD2 matches at 14 bases. Germline CDR1 and CDR2: LNHDA and SQIVND (reference sequence). The CDR3 is 16 amino acids. Trimming removed 4 bases from V and 7 bases from J; junction bases left unmatched: 7. This CDR3 reads CASSKGTSGSPYTQYF. In DNA form, the CDR3 reads TGTGCCAGTAGTAAAGGGACTAGCGGGAGTCCATATACGCAGTATTTT.

V gene TRBV9 combines with J gene TRBJ2-1; D is possibly TRBD2 (5 bases). Germline CDR1 is SGDLS and CDR2 is YYNGEE. Trimming removed 0 bases at V and 6 bases at J, with 10 bases between. The CDR3 has 14 amino acids. The CDR3 spells CASSVVGGLNEQFF. DNA for the CDR3: TGTGCCAGCAGCGTAGTAGGAGGACTCAATGAGCAGTTCTTC.

This clone occurred once. Within the sample, other DNA sequences also encode this same CDR3. The gene calls are TRBV10-3 and TRBJ2-7; 9 nucleotides match TRBD2. J lost 3 bases, V lost 4 bases, and 1 base had no gene match. Germline V gene sequence: CDR1 ENHRY, CDR2 SYGVKD. CDR3 size: 13 residues. CDR3 sequence (DNA): TGTGCCATCAGTGGACTAGCGGACTACGAGCAGTACTTC. Protein product: CAISGLADYEQYF.

In this sample, this clone turned up a few times. The chain combines TRBV4-3 with TRBJ1-1; D unresolved. CDR1 and CDR2 from the germline V gene are LGHNA and YSLEER. V was shortened by 0 bases and J by 1 base, with 9 bases between the two germline ends. The CDR3 consists of 15 residues. Here the CDR3 reads CASSQDNRANTEAFF. CDR3 coding DNA: TGCGCCAGCAGCCAAGACAACCGGGCGAACACTGAAGCTTTCTTT.

The chain employs TRBV15 and TRBJ2-1; the match to TRBD2 covers 10 bases. CDR3 size: 17 residues. Germline trimming cut 1 base from V and 6 bases from J; bases unmatched to any gene: 9. Per germline, CDR1 LNHNV and CDR2 YYDKDF (reference sequence). The CDR3 spells CATSRVGSGRAFNEQFF. The CDR3 DNA follows: TGTGCCACCAGCAGAGTGGGAAGCGGGAGGGCCTTCAATGAGCAGTTCTTC.

About this clone: Other DNA sequences of this sample code for an identical CDR3. The chain is built from TRBV5-1 and TRBJ2-1; TRBD1 is a possible D gene (6 bases). Trimming removed 4 bases from V and 1 base from J, with 9 bases in between. The CDR3 loop spans 14 amino acids. Germline V gene lookup returns CDR1 SGHRS and CDR2 YFSETQ. The CDR3 sequence: CASSAQGSYNEQFF. In DNA, the CDR3 is TGCGCCAGCAGCGCACAGGGTTCCTACAATGAGCAGTTCTTC.

Concerning this clone: Distinct nucleotide sequences in the sample also encode this CDR3. This sequence joins TRBV4-2 and TRBJ2-3; possibly TRBD1 for D (6 bases). Trimming stripped 0 bases from V and 1 base from J, with 11 bases between. CDR1 and CDR2 (germline): LGHNA, YNFKEQ. CDR3 length: 16 residues. The CDR3 DNA is TGTGCCAGCAGCCAAGATTGGGCAGGGGGCACAGATACGCAGTATTTT. Its protein is CASSQDWAGGTDTQYF.

The rearrangement links TRBV9 to TRBJ1-4; perhaps TRBD1 as D (5 bases). In germline, CDR1 is SGDLS, CDR2 YYNGEE. V lost 5 bases and J lost 6, with 17 bases in between. The CDR3 has 15 residues. The CDR3 DNA follows: TGTGCCAGCAGTCGCAAGGGGTGGCGGCATGAAAAACTGTTTTTT. It translates to CASSRKGWRHEKLFF.

The chain couples TRBV5-1 to TRBJ1-4, with 10 bases that match TRBD1. The CDR3 contains 16 residues. The V gene's germline CDR1 is SGHRS and CDR2 YFSETQ. V gave up 2 bases and J gave up 5 bases; unmatched junction bases: 6. CDR3 bases: TGCGCCAGCAGCTTTGTAGGACAGGGGGTAAATGAAAAACTGTTTTTT. This translates into CASSFVGQGVNEKLFF.

This clone was observed a few times. The rearrangement links TRBV28 to TRBJ1-1, with D maybe TRBD1 (5 bases). Germline V gene lookup returns CDR1 MDHEN and CDR2 SYDVKM. The germline V and J ends were trimmed by 7 bases and 5 bases, with 17 bases remaining between them. The CDR3 is 14 amino acids. DNA of the CDR3: TGTGCCAGCATCCTAACTGGGGGGAGGACTGAAGCTTTCTTT. Amino acid sequence: CASILTGGRTEAFF.